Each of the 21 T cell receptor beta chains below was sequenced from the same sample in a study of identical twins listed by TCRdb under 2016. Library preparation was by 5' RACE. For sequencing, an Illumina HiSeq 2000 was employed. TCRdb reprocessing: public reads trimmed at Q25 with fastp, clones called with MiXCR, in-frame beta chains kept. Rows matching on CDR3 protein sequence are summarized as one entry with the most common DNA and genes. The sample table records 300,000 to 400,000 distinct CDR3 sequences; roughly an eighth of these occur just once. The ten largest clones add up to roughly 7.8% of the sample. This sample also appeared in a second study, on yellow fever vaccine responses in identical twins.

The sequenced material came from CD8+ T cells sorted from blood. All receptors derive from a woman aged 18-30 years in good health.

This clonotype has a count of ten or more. CDR3 in amino acids: CASSRTWGLQETQYF. In DNA, the CDR3 is TGCGCCAGCAGCCGGACCTGGGGACTACAAGAGACCCAGTACTTC. The chain joins TRBV4-1 to TRBJ2-5; TRBD2 aligns across 7 bases. In germline, CDR1 is MGHRA, CDR2 YSYEKL. The CDR3 sequence is 15 residues long. V shed 4 bases, J shed 2 bases, and the junction held 7 bases outside the gene matches.

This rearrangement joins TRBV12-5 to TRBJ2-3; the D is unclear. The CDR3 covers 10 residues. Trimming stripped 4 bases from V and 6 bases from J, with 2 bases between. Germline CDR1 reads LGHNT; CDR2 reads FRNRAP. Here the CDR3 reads CASGSDTQYF. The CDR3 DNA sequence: TGTGCTAGTGGTTCTGATACGCAGTATTTT.

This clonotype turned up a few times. Here the CDR3 reads CSVEDEWTGELFF. The CDR3 nucleotides are TGCAGCGTTGAAGATGAGTGGACCGGGGAGCTGTTTTTT. This sequence joins TRBV29-1 and TRBJ2-2, with D unresolved. From germline, CDR1 is SQVTM and CDR2 ANQGSEA. CDR3 size: 13 residues. Between the trimmed V and J ends, which lost 0 bases and 5 bases, there was a span of 7 bases.

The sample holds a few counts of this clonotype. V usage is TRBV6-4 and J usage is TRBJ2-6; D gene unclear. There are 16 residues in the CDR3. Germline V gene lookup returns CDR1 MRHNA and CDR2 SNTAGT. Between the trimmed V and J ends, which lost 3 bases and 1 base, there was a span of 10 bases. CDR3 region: CASSESLASGANVLTF. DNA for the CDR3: TGTGCCAGCAGTGAATCCTTGGCTTCTGGGGCCAACGTCCTGACTTTC.

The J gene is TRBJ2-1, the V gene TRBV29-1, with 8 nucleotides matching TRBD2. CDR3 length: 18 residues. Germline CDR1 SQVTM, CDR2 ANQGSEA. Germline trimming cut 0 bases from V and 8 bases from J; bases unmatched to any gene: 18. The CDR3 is CSVEDGASGRLFIDEQFF. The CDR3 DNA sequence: TGCAGCGTTGAAGATGGGGCTAGCGGGCGTTTGTTTATAGATGAGCAGTTCTTC.

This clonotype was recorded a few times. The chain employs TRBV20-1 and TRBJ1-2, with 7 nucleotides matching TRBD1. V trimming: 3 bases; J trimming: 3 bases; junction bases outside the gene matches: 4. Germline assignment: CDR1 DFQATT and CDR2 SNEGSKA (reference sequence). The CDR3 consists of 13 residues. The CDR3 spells CSARTDRDYGYTF. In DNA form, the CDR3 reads TGCAGTGCTAGGACCGACAGGGACTATGGCTACACCTTC.

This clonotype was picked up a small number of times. The CDR3 spells CASSPQPGQSPSSYEQYF. CDR3 nucleotides: TGTGCCAGCAGCCCACAACCGGGACAGAGCCCTAGCTCCTACGAGCAGTACTTC. The chain uses TRBV11-1 and TRBJ2-7, with 7 nucleotides matching TRBD1. The CDR3 is 18 amino acids. Trimming cost V 5 bases and J 0 bases; bases outside gene matches: 16. Looked up from germline, CDR1 is SGHAT and CDR2 is FQDESV (reference sequence).

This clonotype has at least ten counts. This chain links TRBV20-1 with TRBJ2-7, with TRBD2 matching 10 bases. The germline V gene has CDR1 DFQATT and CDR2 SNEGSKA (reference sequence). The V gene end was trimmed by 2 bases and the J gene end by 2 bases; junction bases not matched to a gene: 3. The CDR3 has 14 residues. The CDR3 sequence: CSARPSGGTYEQYV. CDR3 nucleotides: TGCAGTGCTAGACCTAGCGGGGGAACCTACGAGCAGTACGTC.

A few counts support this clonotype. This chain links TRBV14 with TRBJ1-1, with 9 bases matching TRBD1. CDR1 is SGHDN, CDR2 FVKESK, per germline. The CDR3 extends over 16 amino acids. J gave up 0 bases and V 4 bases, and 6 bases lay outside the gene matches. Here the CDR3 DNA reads TGTGCCAGCAGCCCCCGGGACAGGGCCATGAACACTGAAGCTTTCTTT. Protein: CASSPRDRAMNTEAFF.

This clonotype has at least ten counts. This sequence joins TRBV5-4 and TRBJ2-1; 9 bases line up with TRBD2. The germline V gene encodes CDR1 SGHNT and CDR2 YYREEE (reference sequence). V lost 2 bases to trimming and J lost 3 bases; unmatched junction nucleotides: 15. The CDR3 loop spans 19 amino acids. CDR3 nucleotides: TGTGCCAGCAGCTTTCCACCGGCGGGAGGGCCTATGGTCTACAATGAGCAGTTCTTC. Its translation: CASSFPPAGGPMVYNEQFF. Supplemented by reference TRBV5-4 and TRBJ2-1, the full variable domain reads ETGVTQSPTHLIKTRGQQVTLRCSSQSGHNTVSWYQQALGQGPQFIFQYYREEENGRGNFPPRFSGLQFPNYSSELNVNALELDDSALYLCASSFPPAGGPMVYNEQFFGPGTRLTVL.

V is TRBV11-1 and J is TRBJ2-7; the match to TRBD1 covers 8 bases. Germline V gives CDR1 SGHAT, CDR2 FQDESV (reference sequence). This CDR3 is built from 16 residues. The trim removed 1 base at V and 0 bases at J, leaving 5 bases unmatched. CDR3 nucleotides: TGTGCCAGCAGCTTAGGACAGGGGATCAGCTCCTACGAGCAGTACGTC. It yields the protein CASSLGQGISSYEQYV.

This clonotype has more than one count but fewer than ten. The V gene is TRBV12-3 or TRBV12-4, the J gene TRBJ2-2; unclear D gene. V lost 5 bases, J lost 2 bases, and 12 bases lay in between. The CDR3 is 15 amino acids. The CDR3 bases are TGTGCCAGCAGTGCTTCGATGGGTAACACCGGGGAGCTGTTTTTT. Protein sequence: CASSASMGNTGELFF.

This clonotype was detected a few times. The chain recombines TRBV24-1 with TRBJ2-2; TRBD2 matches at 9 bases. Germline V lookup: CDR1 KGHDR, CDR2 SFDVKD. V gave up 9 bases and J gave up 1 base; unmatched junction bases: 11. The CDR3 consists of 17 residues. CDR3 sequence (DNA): TGTGCCACCTCTCCGGGACTAGCTGAGGGGAACACCGGGGAGCTGTTTTTT. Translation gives CATSPGLAEGNTGELFF.

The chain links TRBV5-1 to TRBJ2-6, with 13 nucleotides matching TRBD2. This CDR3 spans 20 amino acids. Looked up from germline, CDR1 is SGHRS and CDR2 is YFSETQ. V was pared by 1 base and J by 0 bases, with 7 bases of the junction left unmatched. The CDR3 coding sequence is TGCGCCAGCAGCTTGTGGGGACTAGCGGGACTCGACTCTGGGGCCAACGTCCTGACTTTC. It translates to CASSLWGLAGLDSGANVLTF.

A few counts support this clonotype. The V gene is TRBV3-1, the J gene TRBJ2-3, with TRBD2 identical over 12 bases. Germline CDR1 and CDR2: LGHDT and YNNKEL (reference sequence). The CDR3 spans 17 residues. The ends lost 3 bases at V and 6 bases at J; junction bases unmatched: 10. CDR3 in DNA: TGTGCCAGCAGCCAGTTCCCGGGACTAGCGGGTGGTGATACGCAGTATTTT. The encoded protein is CASSQFPGLAGGDTQYF.

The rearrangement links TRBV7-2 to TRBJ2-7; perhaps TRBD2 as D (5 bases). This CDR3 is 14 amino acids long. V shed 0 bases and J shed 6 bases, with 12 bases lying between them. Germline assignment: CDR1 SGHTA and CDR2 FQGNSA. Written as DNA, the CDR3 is TGTGCCAGCAGCTTAGCGGTTGACGGGATCGAGCAGTACTTC. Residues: CASSLAVDGIEQYF.

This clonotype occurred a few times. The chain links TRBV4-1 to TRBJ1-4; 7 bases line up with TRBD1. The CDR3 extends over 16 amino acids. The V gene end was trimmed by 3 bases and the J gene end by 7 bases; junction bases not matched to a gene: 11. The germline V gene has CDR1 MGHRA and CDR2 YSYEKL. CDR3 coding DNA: TGCGCCAGCAGCCAGACAGGGCCGATCATTAGTGAAAAACTGTTTTTT. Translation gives CASSQTGPIISEKLFF.

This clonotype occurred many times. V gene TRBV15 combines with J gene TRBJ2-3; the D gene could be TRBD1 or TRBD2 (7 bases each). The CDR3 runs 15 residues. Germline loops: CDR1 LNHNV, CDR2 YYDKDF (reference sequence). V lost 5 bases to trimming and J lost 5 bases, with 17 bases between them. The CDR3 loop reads CATSPRGGNIDTQYF. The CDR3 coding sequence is TGTGCCACCAGCCCCAGGGGGGGTAACATAGATACGCAGTATTTT.

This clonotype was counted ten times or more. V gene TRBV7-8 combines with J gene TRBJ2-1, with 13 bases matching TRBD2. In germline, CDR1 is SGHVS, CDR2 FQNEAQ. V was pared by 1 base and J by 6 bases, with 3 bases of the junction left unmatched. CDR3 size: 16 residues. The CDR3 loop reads CASSLGTSGSSNEQFF. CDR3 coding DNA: TGTGCCAGCAGCTTAGGGACTAGCGGGAGTAGCAATGAGCAGTTCTTC.

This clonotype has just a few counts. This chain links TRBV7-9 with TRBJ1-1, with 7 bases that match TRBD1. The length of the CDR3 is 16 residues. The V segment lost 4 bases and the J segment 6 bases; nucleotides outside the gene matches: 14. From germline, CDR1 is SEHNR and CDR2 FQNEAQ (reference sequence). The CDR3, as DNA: TGTGCCAGCAGCTCCTCAGGGGGAGCAGGGTTAGCTGAAGCTTTCTTT. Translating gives CASSSSGGAGLAEAFF.

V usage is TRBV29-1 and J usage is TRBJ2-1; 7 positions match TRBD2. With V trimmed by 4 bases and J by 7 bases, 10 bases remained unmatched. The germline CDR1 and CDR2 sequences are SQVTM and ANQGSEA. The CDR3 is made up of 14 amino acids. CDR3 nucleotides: TGCAGCGTTGGTTTGATGAAGGGAGGGAATGAGCAGTTCTTC. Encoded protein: CSVGLMKGGNEQFF.